The 2 T cell receptor beta chains below come from one sample, sequenced in a study of blood T cell repertoires in COVID-19. Sequencing used immunoSEQ multiplex PCR; TCRdb keeps in-frame clones, though not all of them. The top ten clones hold about 11% of a sample with 100,000 to 150,000 clones, about four fifths of them seen once. Sequences were obtained from peripheral blood. Receptors were obtained from a man between 60 and 75 years old with acute or convalescent COVID-19.

The V gene is TRBV7-9, the J gene TRBJ1-1; 9 positions match TRBD1. J gave up 1 base and V 7 bases, and 4 bases lay outside the gene matches. Germline V CDR1 and CDR2: SEHNR, FQNEAQ (reference sequence). The CDR3 is 14 residues long. The CDR3 is CASTTGQGNTEAFF. The CDR3, as DNA: TGTGCCAGCACCACGGGACAGGGGAACACTGAAGCTTTCTTT.

This sequence joins TRBV5-1 and TRBJ2-5, with 7 nucleotides matching TRBD2. CDR3 length: 14 residues. J was trimmed by 4 bases and V by 4 bases; bases with no gene match: 7. Germline CDR1 SGHRS, CDR2 YFSETQ. This CDR3 is CASSSGDRGETQYF. Here the CDR3 DNA reads TGCGCCAGCAGCAGCGGGGATAGGGGAGAGACCCAGTACTTC.